These 14 T cell receptor beta chains originate from one sample sequenced in a study of Ad26.COV2.S vaccination and SARS-CoV-2 variants (dated by TCRdb to the early 2020s). The sample's treatment or condition, from its label and the paper: roughly 18 received Ad26.COV2.S at low or high dose, single or two shots; roughly five received placebo; per-sample allocation not given. For vaccine and placebo recipients, the sequenced repertoires came from samples collected on day 63 after the first injection. The protocol used for the library was the immunoSEQ multiplex PCR assay. TCRdb took this table from immuneACCESS and kept in-frame rearrangements with V and J called. Such tables lack part of the clones; where checked against another copy, unresolved V genes explain under half of the gap, and the rest is unexplained. The sample profile shows 450,000 to 550,000 clones; roughly 89% of them were found once. The ten largest clones represent approximately 2.5% of the sample.

Sequences were derived from peripheral blood, sampled in a trial of Ad26.COV2.S vaccine versus placebo. These receptors originate from a person aged 18 to 59 who received the Ad26.COV2.S COVID-19 vaccine or a placebo.

The gene calls are TRBV18 and TRBJ2-1, with 7 bases fitting TRBD2. The CDR3 covers 16 residues. V dropped 5 bases and J dropped 4; count of bases not matched to a gene: 11. Germline V gene lookup returns CDR1 KGHSH and CDR2 LQKENI. The CDR3 loop is CASSSKRDPLYNEQFF. Written as DNA, the CDR3 is TGTGCCAGCTCATCTAAGCGGGACCCCCTATACAATGAGCAGTTCTTC.

The chain joins TRBV30 to TRBJ1-1; D is undetermined. The CDR3 length is 12 residues. Trimming left V 2 bases short and J 6 bases short, with 10 bases between. Germline CDR1 GTSNPN, CDR2 SVGIG (reference sequence). In DNA form, the CDR3 reads TGTGCCTGGAGTCCAGGTCGTCCTGAAGCTTTCTTT. This codes for CAWSPGRPEAFF.

J is TRBJ1-2 and V is TRBV6-5; D not certain. V gave up 4 bases and J gave up 6 bases, with 6 bases separating them. There are 11 residues in the CDR3. Germline loops: CDR1 MNHEY, CDR2 SVGAGI. CDR3 amino acids: CASSSGNGYTF. Written as DNA, the CDR3 is TGTGCCAGCAGTTCGGGTAATGGCTACACCTTC.

J is TRBJ1-1 and V is TRBV29-1; no clear D gene. The CDR3 loop spans 12 amino acids. Looked up from germline, CDR1 is SQVTM and CDR2 is ANQGSEA. The V gene lost 5 bases and the J gene lost 0 bases, with 7 bases spanning the gap. CDR3 residues: CSVYVMNTEAFF. DNA for the CDR3: TGCAGCGTTTACGTAATGAACACTGAAGCTTTCTTT. The full variable domain, with the rest looked up from reference TRBV29-1 and TRBJ1-1, is SAVISQKPSRDICQRGTSLTIQCQVDSQVTMMFWYRQQPGQSLTLIATANQGSEATYESGFVIDKFPISRPNLTFSTLTVSNMSPEDSSIYLCSVYVMNTEAFFGQGTRLTVV.

J is TRBJ2-5 and V is TRBV5-1; 7 nucleotides agree with TRBD2. There are 14 residues in the CDR3. V shed 3 bases, J shed 2 bases, and the junction held 4 bases outside the gene matches. CDR1 is SGHRS, CDR2 YFSETQ, per germline. The CDR3 DNA follows: TGCGCCAGCAGCTCAGGAGCGGGACAAGAGACCCAGTACTTC. As protein: CASSSGAGQETQYF.

The chain is built from TRBV19 and TRBJ1-2; TRBD1 might be the D (5 bases). The V gene's germline CDR1 is LNHDA and CDR2 SQIVND (reference sequence). Deletions cut 6 bases from V and 4 bases from J, with 15 bases between. This CDR3 contains 14 residues. The CDR3 sequence: CASSFRDSPYGYTF. The DNA for the CDR3 is TGTGCCAGTAGCTTCCGGGACTCTCCCTATGGCTACACCTTC. The full variable domain, with the rest looked up from reference TRBV19 and TRBJ1-2, is DGGITQSPKYLFRKEGQNVTLSCEQNLNHDAMYWYRQDPGQGLRLIYYSQIVNDFQKGDIAEGYSVSREKKESFPLTVTSAQKNPTAFYLCASSFRDSPYGYTFGSGTRLTVV.

The chain employs TRBV2 and TRBJ1-1; D call uncertain. This CDR3 is 14 amino acids long. The V and J ends lost 1 base and 1 base respectively, with 7 bases between them. CDR1 is SNHLY, CDR2 FYNNEI, per germline. CDR3 in DNA: TGTGCCAGCAGTGAAGGGGATGAGAACACTGAAGCTTTCTTT. Residues: CASSEGDENTEAFF.

This sequence joins TRBV7-2 and TRBJ2-7; D is ambiguous. V gave up 5 bases and J gave up 7 bases, with 18 bases separating them. CDR1 SGHTA and CDR2 FQGNSA come from the germline V gene. CDR3 length equals 14 residues. CDR3 DNA sequence: TGTGCCAGCAGCGCCAGTTACTGGTCTCGGGAGCAGTACTTC. Translated, it gives CASSASYWSREQYF.

CDR3 nucleotides: TGTGCCAGCAGCCAAGGAGGAACTTCACCCCTCCACTTT. Its translation: CASSQGGTSPLHF. This sequence joins TRBV3-1 (or the pseudogene TRBV3-2) and TRBJ1-6; D uncertain. CDR1 LGHDT and CDR2 YNNKEL come from the germline V gene (reference sequence). Trimming pared 1 base from V and 9 bases from J, leaving 7 bases between. The CDR3 is made up of 13 amino acids.

This clone was counted a single time. Here the CDR3 DNA reads TGTGCCAGCACCCCAGGTGGGGGGTTTTTGACCGGGGAGCTGTTTTTT. It codes for CASTPGGGFLTGELFF. The gene calls are TRBV9 and TRBJ2-2; maybe TRBD2 (6 bases). V lost 6 bases and J lost 5, with 20 bases in between. Germline CDR1 is SGDLS and CDR2 is YYNGEE. This CDR3 has 16 residues.

The rearrangement links TRBV27 to TRBJ1-2, with D possibly matching TRBD1 (6 bases). The CDR3 loop spans 12 amino acids. Trimming removed 10 bases from V and 5 bases from J, with 14 bases in between. CDR1 MNHEY and CDR2 SMNVEV come from the germline V gene (reference sequence). The CDR3, as DNA: TGTGCCACCAGACAGGAACGGTATGGCTACACCTTC. Translating gives CATRQERYGYTF.

The count of this clone is one. This chain uses TRBV13 with TRBJ2-3; 9 bases line up with TRBD2. With 3 bases clipped from V and 1 base from J, the junction kept 14 bases outside the gene matches. Germline assignment: CDR1 PRHDT and CDR2 FYEKMQ (reference sequence). This CDR3 contains 19 residues. The CDR3 spells CASSFRGPWVAGGTDTQYF. For the CDR3, the DNA is TGTGCCAGCAGCTTTAGGGGACCGTGGGTAGCGGGAGGCACAGATACGCAGTATTTT.

The genes are TRBV4-2 and TRBJ2-3; the D gene is possibly TRBD1 (6 bases). This CDR3 is built from 16 residues. CDR1 is LGHNA and CDR2 is YNFKEQ in the germline V gene. V lost 0 bases to trimming and J lost 2 bases, with 12 bases between them. This chain's CDR3 is CASSQDLGAATDTQYF. In DNA, the CDR3 is TGTGCCAGCAGCCAAGATCTGGGGGCCGCCACAGATACGCAGTATTTT.

The chain links TRBV19 to TRBJ2-7, with 7 bases lining up with TRBD2. With 5 bases clipped from V and 7 bases from J, the junction kept 11 bases outside the gene matches. Germline V CDR1 and CDR2: LNHDA, SQIVND (reference sequence). This CDR3 contains 14 residues. Here the CDR3 reads CASSQIGEGAEQYF. CDR3 DNA: TGTGCCAGTAGTCAAATAGGGGAGGGAGCTGAGCAGTACTTC.